A single sample gave rise to the 18 T cell receptor beta chains below, sequenced in a study of control samples from healthy donors and cancer patients. Method: immunoSEQ multiplex PCR; TCRdb's copy keeps in-frame clones and lacks some. Among 150,000 to 200,000 clones listed, around 95% were seen once. Sequencing was done on a sample of blood. These receptors were taken from a woman between 40 and 55 years old in good health.

The chain combines TRBV7-9 with TRBJ1-6; 7 nucleotides match TRBD1. This CDR3 has 13 residues. V lost 6 bases, J lost 9 bases, and 5 bases stayed unmatched. Germline loops: CDR1 SEHNR, CDR2 FQNEAQ (reference sequence). The CDR3 spells CASRDRAGSPLHF. As DNA, the CDR3 is TGTGCCAGCAGAGACAGGGCAGGTTCACCCCTCCACTTT. Variable domain in full (rest from reference TRBV7-9 and TRBJ1-6): DTGVSQNPRHKITKRGQNVTFRCDPISEHNRLYWYRQTLGQGPEFLTYFQNEAQLEKSRLLSDRFSAERPKGSFSTLEIQRTEQGDSAMYLCASRDRAGSPLHFGNGTRLTVT.

The chain has TRBV29-1 and TRBJ2-1; 9 bases are shared with TRBD1. The trim removed 6 bases at V and 7 bases at J, leaving 16 bases unmatched. Per germline, CDR1 SQVTM and CDR2 ANQGSEA. The CDR3 has 16 residues. The CDR3 loop is CSVSDRGVRLRNEQFF. CDR3 coding DNA: TGCAGCGTGAGTGACAGGGGGGTACGCCTTAGGAATGAGCAGTTCTTC.

Note on this clone: In the same sample, other DNA sequences code for this CDR3. This rearrangement joins TRBV5-6 to TRBJ1-1; D not resolved. This CDR3 contains 13 residues. CDR1 and CDR2 (germline): SGHDT, YYEEEE. The V gene lost 2 bases and the J gene lost 1 base, with 6 bases spanning the gap. CDR3 amino acids: CASSFSGNTEAFF. The DNA for the CDR3 is TGTGCCAGCAGCTTTTCGGGGAACACTGAAGCTTTCTTT.

This clone was detected once. This chain joins TRBV6-5 and TRBJ1-3; possibly TRBD1 for D (5 bases). Per germline, CDR1 MNHEY and CDR2 SVGAGI. V was shortened by 5 bases and J by 2 bases, with 10 bases between the two germline ends. The CDR3 runs 14 residues. CDR3 DNA sequence: TGTGCCAGCAGTATGGGGGGAACTGGAAACACCATATATTTT. The encoded protein is CASSMGGTGNTIYF.

The V gene is TRBV6-5, the J gene TRBJ2-3; D is uncertain. The CDR3 runs to 14 residues. Germline CDR1 reads MNHEY; CDR2 reads SVGAGI. The V gene lost 6 bases and the J gene lost 5 bases, with 15 bases spanning the gap. The CDR3 DNA is TGTGCCAGCAGGAACTGGGCCACGCTAGATACGCAGTATTTT. Translated: CASRNWATLDTQYF.

The CDR3 nucleotides are TGTGCCAGCAGCCTAGACTTCCACCCTAGCACAGATACGCAGTATTTT. As protein: CASSLDFHPSTDTQYF. The chain carries TRBV7-9 and TRBJ2-3; D unresolved. Germline CDR1 is SEHNR and CDR2 is FQNEAQ (reference sequence). V gave up 5 bases and J gave up 0 bases, with 15 bases separating them. The CDR3 spans 16 residues.

The chain combines TRBV10-3 with TRBJ1-5, with 9 bases that match TRBD1. Trimming at V came to 5 bases and at J to 4 bases, leaving 6 bases not matched to a gene. CDR3 length: 15 residues. CDR1 ENHRY and CDR2 SYGVKD come from the germline V gene. CDR3 residues: CAISRTGDYNQPQHF. The CDR3 region has the DNA TGTGCCATCAGTAGGACAGGGGATTATAATCAGCCCCAGCATTTT.

The DNA for the CDR3 is TGCAGCGTCGCAGGGACGAGTACTGAAGCTTTCTTT. This encodes CSVAGTSTEAFF. J is TRBJ1-1 and V is TRBV29-1; perhaps TRBD1 as D (5 bases). CDR1 and CDR2 from the germline V gene are SQVTM and ANQGSEA. The CDR3 consists of 12 residues. V was trimmed by 6 bases and J by 5 bases, leaving 13 bases between them.

The chain combines TRBV30 with TRBJ2-2, with D possibly being TRBD2 (5 bases). The ends were cut back, 0 bases at V and 6 bases at J, with 11 bases in the middle. The CDR3 totals 14 residues. Germline CDR1 GTSNPN, CDR2 SVGIG (reference sequence). The CDR3 spells CAWSVGGPAGELFF. The CDR3 bases are TGTGCCTGGAGTGTCGGCGGGCCTGCCGGGGAGCTGTTTTTT.

The rearrangement links TRBV19 to TRBJ1-5, with a tentative D call TRBD1 (5 bases). CDR3 length: 15 amino acids. V lost 6 bases and J lost 4, with 16 bases in between. Germline-derived CDR1 and CDR2 are LNHDA and SQIVND (reference sequence). The CDR3 bases are TGTGCCAGTAGCGCCCTCCGAGACAGAAATCAGCCCCAGCATTTT. This codes for CASSALRDRNQPQHF.

The chain combines TRBV6-5 with TRBJ1-5; no reliable D call. V gave up 7 bases and J gave up 4 bases, with 17 bases separating them. This CDR3 contains 15 residues. CDR1 MNHEY and CDR2 SVGAGI come from the germline V gene. Here the CDR3 reads CASKRITIANQPQHF. CDR3 sequence (DNA): TGTGCCAGCAAGAGGATAACTATAGCAAATCAGCCCCAGCATTTT.

The chain carries TRBV7-2 and TRBJ1-2, with a weak D call TRBD1 (5 bases). Trimming cost V 3 bases and J 3 bases, with 11 bases left between them. The germline V gene has CDR1 SGHTA and CDR2 FQGNSA. CDR3 size: 14 residues. CDR3 protein: CASSFLGTDYGYTF. CDR3 DNA: TGTGCCAGCAGCTTTCTGGGGACCGACTATGGCTACACCTTC.

The chain has TRBV7-2 and TRBJ1-2; 12 nucleotides agree with TRBD1. Germline values: CDR1 SGHTA, CDR2 FQGNSA. CDR3 length equals 16 residues. V gave up 5 bases and J gave up 5 bases; unmatched junction bases: 9. The chain's CDR3 is CASSPGTGGAYYGYTF. The DNA of the CDR3 is TGTGCCAGCAGCCCGGGGACAGGGGGCGCTTATTATGGCTACACCTTC. Full variable domain (outside the CDR3, taken from reference TRBV7-2 and TRBJ1-2): GAGVSQSPSNKVTEKGKDVELRCDPISGHTALYWYRQSLGQGLEFLIYFQGNSAPDKSGLPSDRFSAERTGGSVSTLTIQRTQQEDSAVYLCASSPGTGGAYYGYTFGSGTRLTVV.

V and J are TRBV11-1 and TRBJ1-2; no clear D gene. V was trimmed by 5 bases and J by 5 bases, leaving 12 bases between them. Germline lookup yields CDR1 SGHAT and CDR2 FQDESV (reference sequence). This CDR3 has 13 amino acids. The CDR3 DNA follows: TGTGCCAGCAGCGGCCCGCGGTTTTATGGCTACACCTTC. It encodes CASSGPRFYGYTF. Together with reference TRBV11-1 and TRBJ1-2, the CDR3 gives the full variable domain: EAEVAQSPRYKITEKSQAVAFWCDPISGHATLYWYRQILGQGPELLVQFQDESVVDDSQLPKDRFSAERLKGVDSTLKIQPAELGDSAMYLCASSGPRFYGYTFGSGTRLTVV.

The chain is built from TRBV14 and TRBJ1-1; D is undetermined. Germline V gives CDR1 SGHDN, CDR2 FVKESK. Trimming cost V 4 bases and J 2 bases, with 8 bases left between them. The CDR3 is made up of 13 amino acids. The chain's CDR3 is CASSPTLNTEAFF. In DNA, the CDR3 is TGTGCCAGCAGCCCAACTCTTAACACTGAAGCTTTCTTT.

For the CDR3, the DNA is TGTGCCAGCAGCCCCCGTGGGGGGGGTGGCTACACCTTC. Protein product: CASSPRGGGGYTF. This chain links TRBV7-9 with TRBJ1-2; perhaps TRBD1 as D (5 bases). The V end was cut by 5 bases, the J end by 7 bases, with 14 bases between. Germline V CDR1 and CDR2: SEHNR, FQNEAQ (reference sequence). The CDR3 contains 13 residues.

The chain employs TRBV18 and TRBJ2-3; no firm D call. Trimming took 2 bases from V and 0 from J, leaving 6 bases between them. The CDR3 length is 14 residues. In germline, CDR1 is KGHSH, CDR2 LQKENI. CDR3 sequence (DNA): TGTGCCAGCTCACCATCGGGCAGCACAGATACGCAGTATTTT. Its translation: CASSPSGSTDTQYF.

The V call is TRBV6-6, the J call TRBJ2-3, with D unclear. The CDR3 is 14 amino acids. Per germline, CDR1 MNHNY and CDR2 SVGAGI (reference sequence). V lost 7 bases to trimming and J lost 4 bases, with 15 bases between them. CDR3 sequence: CASIKQLPPDTQYF. CDR3 coding DNA: TGTGCCAGCATCAAACAGTTACCCCCAGATACGCAGTATTTT.